Below are 9 T cell receptor beta chains sequenced from a single sample in a study of CD8+CD57+ T cells in acquired aplastic anemia. All sequencing subjects had displayed CD8+CD57+ cell expansion on flow cytometry. Notes on the study in general: Against the total CD4+ and CD8+ pools, patient CD8+CD57+ cells had lower diversity.

No cognate antigen is known for these TCRs. Genomic DNA acted as the template from which TCR beta VDJ combination and CDR3 sequence profiling were carried out. In TCRdb, the reads were re-called with MiXCR into one record per CDR3 protein. The sample has about 20,000 distinct CDR3 sequences; almost 40% are singletons. The material sequenced was CD8+CD57+ T cells sorted from PBMCs. Subset defined: bead-enriched CD8+CD57+ effector memory T cells from SAA patients. The receptor set was obtained from a human donor with aplastic anemia.

This clonotype showed up many times. The chain is built from TRBV12-3 or TRBV12-4 and TRBJ1-1; tentatively, D is TRBD1 (6 bases). CDR3 size: 12 residues. V lost 8 bases and J lost 10, with 17 bases in between. CDR3 region: CASLFGGRGAFF. The CDR3 bases are TGTGCCAGCTTATTTGGGGGGCGCGGAGCTTTCTTT.

This clonotype was picked up many times. The rearrangement uses TRBV20-1 and TRBJ2-7; 8 bases line up with TRBD1. CDR1 is DFQATT, CDR2 SNEGSKA, per germline (reference sequence). The length of the CDR3 is 14 residues. J was trimmed by 2 bases and V by 0 bases; bases with no gene match: 3. This CDR3 is CSARDGTGAYEQYF. Written as DNA, the CDR3 is TGCAGTGCTAGAGACGGGACAGGAGCCTACGAGCAGTACTTC.

The rearrangement uses TRBV6-5 and TRBJ2-3; D is possibly TRBD2 (6 bases). Per germline, CDR1 MNHEY and CDR2 SVGAGI. V lost 0 bases to trimming and J lost 1 base, with 14 bases between them. The CDR3 extends over 17 amino acids. CDR3 amino acids: CASSYSVASAGTDTQYF. The CDR3 DNA reads TGTGCCAGCAGTTACTCCGTGGCTAGCGCCGGCACAGATACGCAGTATTTT.

This clonotype has more than one count but fewer than ten. The chain joins TRBV9 to TRBJ2-3, with D tentatively TRBD1 (6 bases). The CDR3 has 14 amino acids. Trimming pared 0 bases from V and 6 bases from J, leaving 11 bases between. Germline CDR1 reads SGDLS; CDR2 reads YYNGEE. In DNA form, the CDR3 reads TGTGCCAGCAGCGTAGATATACAGGGCGATACGCAGTATTTT. This sequence encodes CASSVDIQGDTQYF.

This clonotype came up many times. The J gene is TRBJ1-3, the V gene TRBV6-1; D call uncertain. CDR1 is MNHNS, CDR2 SASEGT, per germline. Trimming cost V 0 bases and J 0 bases, with 9 bases left between them. The CDR3 has 16 residues. The CDR3 loop is CASSEADGSSGNTIYF. DNA of the CDR3: TGTGCCAGCAGTGAAGCGGACGGAAGCTCTGGAAACACCATATATTTT.

This clonotype was found a few times. The rearrangement uses TRBV7-9 and TRBJ1-2; the D gene is possibly TRBD1 (5 bases). CDR1 and CDR2 from the germline V gene are SEHNR and FQNEAQ (reference sequence). The V gene lost 5 bases and the J gene lost 2 bases, with 12 bases spanning the gap. The CDR3 is made up of 14 amino acids. For the CDR3, the DNA is TGTGCCAGCAGCGTGGTTGAGGGGAACTATGGCTACACCTTC. This translates into CASSVVEGNYGYTF. The full variable domain, in which reference TRBV7-9 and TRBJ1-2 provide the parts outside the CDR3, is DTGVSQNPRHKITKRGQNVTFRCDPISEHNRLYWYRQTLGQGPEFLTYFQNEAQLEKSRLLSDRFSAERPKGSFSTLEIQRTEQGDSAMYLCASSVVEGNYGYTFGSGTRLTVV.

The rearrangement joins TRBV19 to TRBJ1-2; 8 bases fit TRBD1. Germline values: CDR1 LNHDA, CDR2 SQIVND (reference sequence). Unmatched junction bases numbered 2, after V lost 3 bases and J lost 2 bases. This CDR3 comprises 14 residues. CDR3 sequence reads: CASSMTGVNYGYTF. CDR3 sequence (DNA): TGTGCCAGTAGTATGACAGGGGTGAACTATGGCTACACCTTC.

This clonotype was found a few times. The chain has TRBV27 and TRBJ2-7; 7 bases map to TRBD1. The V gene end was trimmed by 5 bases and the J gene end by 6 bases; junction bases not matched to a gene: 10. The germline V gene has CDR1 MNHEY and CDR2 SMNVEV (reference sequence). The CDR3 runs 14 residues. The CDR3 region is CASSPRDRRAEQYF. DNA of the CDR3: TGTGCCAGCAGTCCCCGGGACAGAAGGGCCGAGCAGTACTTC.

The chain links TRBV5-1 to TRBJ2-1; D remains unclear. The CDR3 contains 16 residues. CDR1 SGHRS and CDR2 YFSETQ come from the germline V gene. Trimming stripped 5 bases from V and 0 bases from J, with 15 bases between. CDR3 loop: CASRARLPSSYNEQFF. Written as DNA, the CDR3 is TGCGCCAGCAGGGCCAGGCTACCGAGCTCCTACAATGAGCAGTTCTTC.